Listed here is a single T cell receptor beta chain. The entry originates in a study of shared clonotypes between healthy human individuals. In germline, CDR1 is LNHNV, CDR2 YYDKDF (reference sequence). The CDR3 consists of 15 residues. The investigators split CD4+ cells into a CD45RA+ naive subset and a CD45RA-negative memory subset. Evenly divided among several immunoSEQ plates was the genomic DNA of each subset. TCRdb's table, derived via immunoSEQ multiplex PCR, lists solely in-frame clones and lacks some. The sample shows around 510,000 clones, roughly 95% of them seen only once. Source material: naive CD4+ T cells sorted from blood. Subset indicated: CD45RA+ positively selected. This TCR derives from a woman under 40 in good health. V is TRBV15 and J is TRBJ2-5, with D possibly being TRBD1 (5 bases). The DNA end is a closer match to TRBJ2-7, so the J assignment may be wrong. The CDR3 is CATSREQDVSYEQYF. DNA for the CDR3: TGTGCCACCAGCAGAGAACAGGACGTCTCCTACGAGCAGTACTTC.